The sequence of this T cell receptor beta chain was determined in a study of cytomegalovirus exposure and HLA in healthy donors. The PCR was carried out with 60 Vbeta primers and 13 Jbeta primers. TCRdb's copy holds only in-frame clones and misses some; the assay was immunoSEQ multiplex PCR. The table for this sample gives 45,000 to 60,000 clones. Those who donated were healthy bone marrow donors. Between the trimmed V and J ends, which lost 2 bases and 0 bases, there was a span of 8 bases. Germline V CDR1 and CDR2: MNHEY, SMNVEV (reference sequence). The length of the CDR3 is 15 residues. The source is a middle-aged woman in good health and CMV-seronegative. The sequenced sample consisted of PBMCs. The chain employs TRBV27 and TRBJ1-5, with unresolved D. This CDR3 is CASSLTVYSNQPQHF. CDR3 in DNA: TGTGCCAGCAGTTTAACAGTTTATAGCAATCAGCCCCAGCATTTT.